A selection of T cell receptor beta chains follows, all from one sample in a study of blood T cell repertoires in COVID-19. TCRdb's table, derived via immunoSEQ multiplex PCR, lists solely in-frame clones and lacks some. The sample has about 190,000 clones, about three quarters seen once; the top ten hold 2.8%. The sample comprised peripheral blood. The receptors here all came from an elderly woman with active or convalescent COVID-19. CDR3s include the opening cysteine and the closing phenylalanine or tryptophan. Each record gives: CDR3 protein, CDR3 DNA, clone size, V gene, D gene, J gene. A D gene is named only where the DNA matches it firmly. Expanded clones get a size class; other rows say once, few or many, or leave the size out.

CDR3aa: CASSLSRTDTQYF; CDR3nt: TGTGCCAGCAGCCTCTCTCGCACAGATACGCAGTATTTT; abundance: .; v_gene: TRBV7-9; d_gene: .; j_gene: TRBJ2-3
CDR3aa: CASSLRGSWGSSYNEQFF; CDR3nt: TGTGCCAGCAGCTTAAGGGGTAGTTGGGGAAGCTCCTACAATGAGCAGTTCTTC; abundance: .; v_gene: TRBV11-2; d_gene: .; j_gene: TRBJ2-1
CDR3aa: CASSLGGAQYF; CDR3nt: TGTGCCAGCAGTTTGGGAGGGGCCCAGTACTTC; abundance: .; v_gene: TRBV28; d_gene: TRBD2; j_gene: TRBJ2-5
CDR3aa: CASRTLQDRVNEQYF; CDR3nt: TGTGCCAGCAGGACCCTCCAGGACAGGGTAAACGAGCAGTACTTC; abundance: .; v_gene: TRBV28; d_gene: TRBD1; j_gene: TRBJ2-7
CDR3aa: CASSVTHGQEAFF; CDR3nt: TGTGCCAGCAGTGTCACCCATGGACAGGAAGCTTTCTTT; abundance: .; v_gene: TRBV28; d_gene: .; j_gene: TRBJ1-1
CDR3aa: CASTLGAGAPNQPQHF; CDR3nt: TGTGCCAGCACACTAGGGGCAGGGGCACCCAATCAGCCCCAGCATTTT; abundance: .; v_gene: TRBV6-6; d_gene: .; j_gene: TRBJ1-5
CDR3aa: CASSLEHRDSSGNTIYF; CDR3nt: TGTGCCAGCAGCTTAGAACACCGGGACAGCTCTGGAAACACCATATATTTT; abundance: once; v_gene: TRBV7-6; d_gene: TRBD1; j_gene: TRBJ1-3
CDR3aa: CASKLAGANTDTQYF; CDR3nt: TGTGCCAGCAAACTAGCGGGGGCAAACACAGATACGCAGTATTTT; abundance: .; v_gene: TRBV6-5; d_gene: TRBD2; j_gene: TRBJ2-3
CDR3aa: CASSVNRGRNTEAFF; CDR3nt: TGTGCCAGCAGCGTTAACAGGGGGAGGAACACTGAAGCTTTCTTT; abundance: once; v_gene: TRBV2; d_gene: TRBD1; j_gene: TRBJ1-1
CDR3aa: CAARTGTSVWETQYF; CDR3nt: TGTGCCGCCCGCACCGGGACTAGCGTTTGGGAGACCCAGTACTTC; abundance: .; v_gene: TRBV10-3; d_gene: TRBD2; j_gene: TRBJ2-5
CDR3aa: CSVQITGGGKYGYTF; CDR3nt: TGCAGCGTTCAAATCACAGGGGGCGGAAAGTATGGCTACACCTTC; abundance: .; v_gene: TRBV29-1; d_gene: TRBD1; j_gene: TRBJ1-2
CDR3aa: CASSQKFADEGLKTYEQYF; CDR3nt: TGTGCCAGCAGCCAAAAATTCGCGGACGAGGGACTGAAGACCTACGAGCAGTACTTC; abundance: few; v_gene: TRBV3-1/TRBV3-2; d_gene: .; j_gene: TRBJ2-7
CDR3aa: CASSPRGGLQETQYF; CDR3nt: TGTGCCAGCAGCCCAAGGGGGGGACTCCAAGAGACCCAGTACTTC; abundance: .; v_gene: TRBV9; d_gene: .; j_gene: TRBJ2-5
CDR3aa: CAISRREGAEAFF; CDR3nt: TGTGCCATCAGTCGCAGGGAGGGTGCTGAAGCTTTCTTT; abundance: .; v_gene: TRBV10-3; d_gene: .; j_gene: TRBJ1-1
CDR3aa: CASSLGGGGISQPQHF; CDR3nt: TGTGCCAGCAGCTTAGGAGGAGGCGGGATTTCACAGCCCCAGCATTTT; abundance: .; v_gene: TRBV7-8; d_gene: .; j_gene: TRBJ1-5
CDR3aa: CASSNGLGYEQYF; CDR3nt: TGTGCCAGCAGTAATGGACTTGGGTACGAGCAGTACTTC; abundance: .; v_gene: TRBV27; d_gene: .; j_gene: TRBJ2-7
CDR3aa: CASSLAEGSGDRQYF; CDR3nt: TGTGCCAGCAGCTTAGCGGAGGGTAGCGGGGATAGGCAGTACTTC; abundance: .; v_gene: TRBV7-2; d_gene: TRBD2; j_gene: TRBJ2-7
CDR3aa: CASSSKRGYEQYF; CDR3nt: TGTGCCAGCAGCTCCAAACGGGGCTACGAGCAGTACTTC; abundance: few; v_gene: TRBV7-3; d_gene: .; j_gene: TRBJ2-7
CDR3aa: CASSYNPTGGYTF; CDR3nt: TGTGCCAGCAGTTATAACCCGACGGGGGGCTACACCTTC; abundance: .; v_gene: TRBV28; d_gene: .; j_gene: TRBJ1-2
CDR3aa: CASSQERGTAYGYTF; CDR3nt: TGCGCCAGCAGCCAAGAGAGGGGGACAGCCTATGGCTACACCTTC; abundance: .; v_gene: TRBV4-1; d_gene: TRBD1; j_gene: TRBJ1-2
CDR3aa: CSASQESNQPQHF; CDR3nt: TGCAGCGCGTCACAGGAAAGCAATCAGCCCCAGCATTTT; abundance: .; v_gene: TRBV29-1; d_gene: .; j_gene: TRBJ1-5
CDR3aa: CASSDQGVGNQPQHF; CDR3nt: TGTGCCAGCAGCGACCAGGGGGTTGGCAATCAGCCCCAGCATTTT; abundance: once; v_gene: TRBV7-8; d_gene: TRBD1; j_gene: TRBJ1-5
CDR3aa: CASSQPGTGANYGYTF; CDR3nt: TGTGCCAGCAGCCAACCCGGGACAGGGGCTAACTATGGCTACACCTTC; abundance: few; v_gene: TRBV3-1/TRBV3-2; d_gene: TRBD1; j_gene: TRBJ1-2
CDR3aa: CASSPLAGANTGELFF; CDR3nt: TGTGCCAGTAGTCCCCTAGCGGGGGCGAACACCGGGGAGCTGTTTTTT; abundance: .; v_gene: TRBV19; d_gene: TRBD2; j_gene: TRBJ2-2
CDR3aa: CASSSHRDRVLSGELFF; CDR3nt: TGTGCCAGCAGTTCGCACCGGGACAGGGTGCTGTCCGGGGAGCTGTTTTTT; abundance: .; v_gene: TRBV7-2; d_gene: TRBD1; j_gene: TRBJ2-2
CDR3aa: CSVEWTAYGYTF; CDR3nt: TGCAGCGTTGAATGGACAGCCTATGGCTACACCTTC; abundance: .; v_gene: TRBV29-1; d_gene: .; j_gene: TRBJ1-2